What follows are 21 T cell receptor beta chains derived from one specimen sequenced in a study of T cell clonality in common variable immunodeficiency. Only in-frame clones appear in the TCRdb table, and some are missing; sequencing was by immunoSEQ multiplex PCR. The data show under 40,000 clones, with none appearing a single time. The sequencing input was peripheral blood mononuclear cells. The receptors originated from a person aged 18 to 70 in good health.

This clone showed up many times. The DNA ends 3 residues before the CDR3 does, and the rest of the CDR3 is filled in from the germline J gene. The genes are TRBV10-3 and TRBJ2-7; 9 bases line up with TRBD1. The length of the CDR3 is 17 residues. The trim removed 4 bases at V and 0 bases at J, leaving 10 bases unmatched. Germline V gene data show CDR1 as ENHRY and CDR2 as SYGVKD. CDR3 sequence reads: CAISASMGTGFSYEQYF. The DNA read from the CDR3 is TGTGCCATCAGTGCCTCGATGGGGACAGGGTTCTCCTACGAG.

This clone was seen a few times. The read ends 3 residues shy of where the CDR3 ends; the end is completed using the germline J gene. The chain is built from TRBV29-1 and TRBJ2-3; 10 bases align to TRBD1. CDR1 is SQVTM, CDR2 ANQGSEA, per germline. The CDR3 extends over 15 amino acids. The junction had 7 bases not matched to a gene; V was cut back by 6 bases and J by 1 base. Incomplete CDR3 DNA: TGCAGCGTGGGACAGGGGCCAACTCGCACAGATACG. This gives the protein CSVGQGPTRTDT. The complete CDR3 reads CSVGQGPTRTDTQYF.

This clone was recorded at least ten times. The read halts 3 residues ahead of the CDR3 end, with the missing end drawn from the germline J gene. This specimen includes other DNA sequences encoding the same CDR3. The chain has TRBV5-1 and TRBJ2-1; TRBD1 agrees at 8 bases. The germline gives CDR1 SGHRS, CDR2 YFSETQ. V lost 0 bases and J lost 7; bases outside the gene matches: 9. The CDR3 runs to 16 residues. CDR3 in amino acids: CASSLVVQGALNEQFF. The part of the CDR3 DNA that was read is TGCGCCAGCAGCTTGGTGGTGCAGGGGGCTTTGAATGAG.

This clone was seen ten or more times. Sequencing ends 3 residues short of the CDR3 end; the germline J gene provides the rest. The chain uses TRBV5-1 and TRBJ2-5; 8 nucleotides line up with TRBD2. Germline CDR1 SGHRS, CDR2 YFSETQ. With V trimmed by 6 bases and J by 5 bases, 12 bases remained unmatched. The CDR3 is 15 residues long. CDR3 sequence: CASTLLAGGGETQYF. The CDR3 bases that were read are TGCGCCAGCACTCTACTTGCGGGAGGTGGGGAGACC.

There are many counts of this clone. CDR3 sequence: CASSQSVGLAGVYEQYF. The sequenced CDR3 bases are TGTGCCAGCAGCCAAAGTGTGGGACTAGCGGGAGTCTACGAG. The chain is built from TRBV16 and TRBJ2-7; TRBD2 agrees at 14 bases. The read ends 3 residues shy of where the CDR3 ends; the end is completed using the germline J gene. V dropped 2 bases and J dropped 3; count of bases not matched to a gene: 6. The CDR3 runs 17 residues. Germline CDR1 is KGHSY and CDR2 is FQNENV. Full variable domain (rest looked up from reference TRBV16 and TRBJ2-7): GEEVAQTPKHLVRGEGQKAKLYCAPIKGHSYVFWYQQVLKNEFKFLISFQNENVFDETGMPKERFSAKCLPNSPCSLEIQATKLEDSAVYFCASSQSVGLAGVYEQYFGPGTRLTVT.

This clone was observed many times. The CDR3 goes on 3 residues after the read ends, and that part is filled in from the germline J gene. The chain combines TRBV19 with TRBJ2-7; D is possibly TRBD1 (5 bases). The CDR3 is 13 amino acids. Germline CDR1 and CDR2: LNHDA and SQIVND (reference sequence). Trimming stripped 3 bases from V and 2 bases from J, with 8 bases between. This chain's CDR3 is CASSMEQAYEQYF. Incomplete CDR3 DNA: TGTGCCAGTAGTATGGAACAGGCCTACGAG.

There are many counts of this clone. The missing CDR3 end, 3 residues past where the read stops, is filled in from the germline J gene. The sample has other DNA sequences that encode this CDR3 too. V is TRBV7-9 and J is TRBJ2-1; maybe TRBD2 (6 bases). V was shortened by 1 base and J by 4 bases, with 8 bases between the two germline ends. Germline V gene data show CDR1 as SEHNR and CDR2 as FQNEAQ (reference sequence). The CDR3 consists of 14 residues. The part of the CDR3 DNA that was read is TGTGCCAGCAGCTTAGGGGGACTTTACAATGAG. Protein: CASSLGGLYNE. The entire CDR3 protein reads CASSLGGLYNEQFF.

This clone has at least ten counts. The read ends 3 residues before the CDR3 terminus; that terminus is restored from the germline J gene. The rearrangement joins TRBV12-3 or TRBV12-4 to TRBJ2-7; weak D call: TRBD2 (5 bases). The length of the CDR3 is 14 residues. V lost 7 bases to trimming and J lost 3 bases, with 16 bases between them. CDR3 bases read: TGTGCCAGCAACTCCCCGGGGTATGGCTACGAG. This codes for CASNSPGYGYE. The CDR3, in full, reads CASNSPGYGYEQYF.

This clone was seen ten or more times. CDR3 residues: CASSLRHSGANVLTF. Incomplete CDR3 DNA: TGTGCCAGCAGCTTGAGGCACTCTGGGGCCAACGTC. This sequence joins TRBV5-6 and TRBJ2-6; D uncertain. Sequencing ends 3 residues short of the CDR3 end; the germline J gene provides the rest. The CDR3 is made up of 15 amino acids. Trimming took off 1 base at V and 0 bases at J, with 5 bases between the two ends. Germline CDR1 SGHDT, CDR2 YYEEEE.

This clone was detected many times. With the read ending 3 residues before the CDR3 end, the germline J gene is used to fill in that end. The V gene is TRBV6-1, the J gene TRBJ1-1, with TRBD1 matching over 8 bases. Trimming at V came to 4 bases and at J to 0 bases, leaving 7 bases not matched to a gene. The CDR3 has 16 amino acids. Germline CDR1 reads MNHNS; CDR2 reads SASEGT. Partial CDR3 DNA: TGTGCCAGCAGTGCATGGACAGGGAGCATGAACACTGAA. It yields the protein CASSAWTGSMNTE. The full CDR3 protein is CASSAWTGSMNTEAFF.

This clone was detected ten times or more. Read data end 3 residues before the CDR3 end; the end is taken from the germline J gene. The chain couples TRBV13 to TRBJ1-1; 7 bases are a match to TRBD1. V shed 8 bases and J 1 base; nucleotides not matched to a gene: 7. The CDR3 consists of 14 residues. Germline-derived CDR1 and CDR2 are PRHDT and FYEKMQ (reference sequence). The covered CDR3 bases are TGTGCCAGCGGAGGGGGCAAGGGGAACACTGAA. Protein: CASGGGKGNTE. The whole CDR3 reads CASGGGKGNTEAFF.

This clone was picked up many times. Read data end 3 residues before the CDR3 end; the end is taken from the germline J gene. Other DNA sequences within the sample encode an identical CDR3. The chain uses TRBV5-6 and TRBJ2-6; the D is unclear. Per germline, CDR1 SGHDT and CDR2 YYEEEE. This CDR3 spans 15 amino acids. V gave up 0 bases and J gave up 1 base, with 5 bases separating them. The CDR3 region is CASSLGVSGANVLTF. CDR3 DNA, as far as it was read: TGTGCCAGCAGCTTGGGTGTATCTGGGGCCAACGTC.

This clone was picked up many times. A much larger clone is a single base away; this may be a read error. The CDR3 end lies 3 residues beyond the end of the read and is filled in from the germline J gene. The chain has TRBV3-1 (or the pseudogene TRBV3-2) and TRBJ2-7, with D unclear. CDR1 and CDR2 from the germline V gene are LGHDT and YNNKEL (reference sequence). Trimming took 1 base from V and 4 from J, leaving 8 bases between them. The CDR3 is 13 amino acids. CDR3 loop: CASSQGSGYEQYF. The part of the CDR3 DNA that was read is TGTGCCAGCAGCCAAGGATCAGGTTACGAG.

This clone was counted at least ten times. CDR3 sequence: CASSLGLAVNEQFF. CDR3 bases read: TGTGCCAGCAGCTTAGGTCTAGCCGTCAATGAG. The rearrangement uses TRBV7-8 and TRBJ2-1, with TRBD2 as a possible D gene (5 bases). The read ends 3 residues before the CDR3 terminus; that terminus is restored from the germline J gene. The V end lost 1 base, the J end lost 6 bases, and 10 bases lay between the germline ends. This CDR3 has 14 residues. In germline, CDR1 is SGHVS, CDR2 FQNEAQ.

This clone has ten or more counts. The CDR3 end is not reached by the read, which stops 3 residues before it; the germline J gene fills it in. V is TRBV5-6 and J is TRBJ2-7; TRBD1 might be the D (5 bases). The CDR3 is 14 amino acids. Germline CDR1 and CDR2: SGHDT and YYEEEE. V was clipped by 1 base and J by 6 bases, with 14 bases between them. CDR3 sequence: CASSLHGGQGEQYF. The sequenced part of the CDR3 DNA is TGTGCCAGCAGCTTGCATGGTGGGCAGGGCGAG.

This clone has a count of ten or more. The DNA ends 3 residues before the CDR3 does, and the rest of the CDR3 is filled in from the germline J gene. The chain couples TRBV19 to TRBJ1-5; a weak D match, TRBD1 (5 bases). CDR1 and CDR2 (germline): LNHDA, SQIVND (reference sequence). The CDR3 loop spans 16 amino acids. Trimming took 8 bases from V and 1 from J, leaving 18 bases between them. The CDR3 region is CASCDLRGWSNQPQHF. The covered CDR3 bases are TGTGCCAGTTGTGACCTAAGGGGTTGGAGCAATCAGCCC. The entire variable domain, with the rest obtained from reference TRBV19 and TRBJ1-5, is as follows: DGGITQSPKYLFRKEGQNVTLSCEQNLNHDAMYWYRQDPGQGLRLIYYSQIVNDFQKGDIAEGYSVSREKKESFPLTVTSAQKNPTAFYLCASCDLRGWSNQPQHFGDGTRLSIL.

The table lists this clone with many counts. The read ends 3 residues before the CDR3 terminus; that terminus is restored from the germline J gene. The chain has TRBV4-1 and TRBJ2-3, with 9 bases matching TRBD1. This CDR3 comprises 18 residues. Germline lookup yields CDR1 MGHRA and CDR2 YSYEKL. V trimming: 0 bases; J trimming: 2 bases; junction bases outside the gene matches: 9. CDR3 region: CASSQDRNRDRVTDTQYF. The CDR3 DNA, read in part, is TGCGCCAGCAGCCAAGATCGAAACCGGGACAGGGTCACAGATACG.

Many counts were recorded for this clone. The sequence runs out 3 residues before the end of the CDR3; the remainder is reconstructed from the germline J gene. V gene TRBV20-1 combines with J gene TRBJ2-3, with a possible D match to TRBD2 (5 bases). Trimming took off 6 bases at V and 0 bases at J, with 13 bases between the two ends. Germline lookup yields CDR1 DFQATT and CDR2 SNEGSKA (reference sequence). The CDR3 extends over 14 amino acids. CDR3 DNA, as far as it was read: TGCAGTGCCAAAGGACTCCTAAGCACAGATACG. It encodes CSAKGLLSTDT. The whole CDR3 reads CSAKGLLSTDTQYF.

This clone was recorded at least ten times. Coverage ceases 3 residues before the CDR3 finishes, and the germline J gene fills in the end. The rearrangement links TRBV5-6 to TRBJ2-5, with TRBD1 as a possible D gene (6 bases). Trimming cost V 2 bases and J 4 bases, with 9 bases left between them. This CDR3 has 13 amino acids. CDR1 and CDR2 from the germline V gene are SGHDT and YYEEEE. The CDR3 is CASSFQGLETQYF. CDR3 DNA, as far as it was read: TGTGCCAGCAGCTTCCAGGGGCTAGAGACC. Full variable domain (outside the CDR3, taken from reference TRBV5-6 and TRBJ2-5): DAGVTQSPTHLIKTRGQQVTLRCSPKSGHDTVSWYQQALGQGPQFIFQYYEEEERQRGNFPDRFSGHQFPNYSSELNVNALLLGDSALYLCASSFQGLETQYFGPGTRLLVL.

This clone turned up a few times. Sequencing ends 3 residues short of the CDR3 end; the germline J gene provides the rest. This rearrangement joins TRBV20-1 to TRBJ2-1; TRBD2 matches at 8 bases. J was trimmed by 2 bases and V by 6 bases; bases with no gene match: 15. In germline, CDR1 is DFQATT, CDR2 SNEGSKA (reference sequence). The CDR3 contains 17 residues. The covered CDR3 bases are TGCAGTGCCCTGACCGCGGGGGGCATCAGCACCTACAATGAG. This encodes CSALTAGGISTYNE. The entire CDR3 reads CSALTAGGISTYNEQFF.

The table lists this clone with many counts. The read stops 3 residues short of the end of the CDR3; the missing end is completed from the germline J gene. The chain is built from TRBV4-2 and TRBJ2-7; the match to TRBD2 covers 11 bases. Losses at the gene ends were 3 bases for V and 3 bases for J; bases not matched to a gene: 1. Germline V lookup: CDR1 LGHNA, CDR2 YNFKEQ. The CDR3 runs to 14 residues. The sequenced CDR3 bases are TGTGCCAGCAGCCATACTAGCGGGAGCTACGAG. Its protein is CASSHTSGSYE. The whole CDR3 region reads CASSHTSGSYEQYF.